The present TCR beta chain was sequenced within a study of T cell repertoires in ileal Crohn's disease. Germline assignment: CDR1 WSHSY and CDR2 SAAADI. This CDR3 has 15 amino acids. Trimming shortened V by 6 bases and J by 5 bases, and 19 bases separated the two germline ends. Clones were sequenced by immunoSEQ multiplex PCR, and TCRdb holds only the in-frame ones, with some missing. The sample shows under 20,000 clones, over 65% of them seen only once. The chain uses TRBV10-2 and TRBJ1-1; no reliable D call. Input material: ileal tissue. The receptor's source is an adult with Crohn's disease. CDR3 protein: CASRPVLSGRTEAFF. The CDR3 DNA reads TGCGCCAGCAGACCTGTCTTGTCGGGAAGGACTGAAGCTTTCTTT.